The 30 T cell receptor beta chains given below trace back to one sample, sequenced in a study of CD8 T cells in ankylosing spondylitis. A single record per CDR3 protein comes from TCRdb applying MiXCR to the 5' RACE reads. The sample lists around 22,000 distinct CDR3 sequences, 10% to 15% seen once, with 30% to 35% in the top ten. The sample consisted of blood. The receptors were sampled from a male donor with ankylosing spondylitis or in good health (not recorded which).

This clonotype appeared a single time. The gene calls are TRBV28 and TRBJ2-7; tentative D call: TRBD2 (5 bases). V was trimmed by 6 bases and J by 5 bases, leaving 17 bases between them. CDR1 MDHEN and CDR2 SYDVKM come from the germline V gene. The CDR3 extends over 14 amino acids. The CDR3 DNA is TGTGCCAGCAGCTCTCTAAGAGGGCACAACGAGCAGTACTTC. Its translation: CASSSLRGHNEQYF.

The V and J genes are TRBV4-3 and TRBJ2-3; D uncertain. Germline assignment: CDR1 LGHNA and CDR2 YSLEER. The V end was cut by 2 bases, the J end by 4 bases, with 7 bases between. The CDR3 totals 13 residues. As DNA, the CDR3 is TGCGCCAGCAGCCAACCACTCGCAGATACGCAGTATTTT. Translating gives CASSQPLADTQYF.

This clonotype was seen a handful of times. V gene TRBV5-5 combines with J gene TRBJ2-7; no definite D call. The CDR3 runs to 13 residues. Germline V gene data show CDR1 as SGHKS and CDR2 as YYEKEE (reference sequence). Trimming took 1 base from V and 1 from J, leaving 6 bases between them. The CDR3 DNA is TGTGCCAGCAGCTTGACTGGATCCTACGAGCAGTACGTC. This sequence encodes CASSLTGSYEQYV.

This clonotype was recorded at least ten times. V usage is TRBV6-2 or TRBV6-3 and J usage is TRBJ2-1; D gene ambiguous. V was trimmed by 2 bases and J by 5 bases, leaving 10 bases between them. The CDR3 runs 14 residues. CDR1 and CDR2 (germline): MNHEY, SVGEGT. The CDR3 DNA reads TGTGCCAGCAGTTACGGTAGGACCCACAATGAGCAGTTCTTC. Its translation is CASSYGRTHNEQFF.

This clonotype showed up just a few times. The CDR3 bases are TGTGCCAGCAGTCGGACAGGGGGGTCACGAGGCGAGCAGTACTTC. Its protein product is CASSRTGGSRGEQYF. This chain links TRBV6-5 with TRBJ2-7, with 10 bases identical to TRBD1. CDR3 size: 15 residues. V shed 5 bases, J shed 6 bases, and the junction held 10 bases outside the gene matches. Looked up from germline, CDR1 is MNHEY and CDR2 is SVGAGI.

The table lists this clonotype with a few counts. The chain has TRBV29-1 and TRBJ2-2; no firm D call. The CDR3 contains 12 residues. With 7 bases removed from V and 1 base from J, the gap between germline ends came to 7 bases. Germline V CDR1 and CDR2: SQVTM, ANQGSEA. Here the CDR3 DNA reads TGCAGCGGCTCAATGAACACCGGGGAGCTGTTTTTT. This translates into CSGSMNTGELFF.

This clonotype has a count of ten or more. V and J are TRBV20-1 and TRBJ2-7, with TRBD2 matching 8 bases. The V and J ends lost 6 bases and 0 bases, in that order; junction bases with no gene match: 7. CDR1 and CDR2 (germline): DFQATT, SNEGSKA (reference sequence). The CDR3 spans 14 residues. The CDR3 region is CSANSGESSYEQYF. CDR3 nucleotides: TGCAGTGCCAATAGCGGGGAGAGCTCCTACGAGCAGTACTTC.

This sequence joins TRBV7-2 and TRBJ2-4; 10 bases fit TRBD1. This CDR3 spans 16 amino acids. Germline V CDR1 and CDR2: SGHTA, FQGNSA. The V gene end was trimmed by 3 bases and the J gene end by 0 bases; junction bases not matched to a gene: 2. CDR3 DNA sequence: TGTGCCAGCAGCTTCGGGACAGGGGTAGCCAAAAACATTCAGTACTTC. Its translation is CASSFGTGVAKNIQYF.

This clonotype was seen repeatedly, ten times or more. The chain recombines TRBV7-2 with TRBJ2-7; D remains ambiguous. Looked up from germline, CDR1 is SGHTA and CDR2 is FQGNSA. V gave up 5 bases and J gave up 6 bases, with 11 bases separating them. This CDR3 comprises 12 residues. Here the CDR3 reads CASSLSIGEQYF. CDR3 nucleotides: TGTGCCAGCAGCCTATCAATAGGCGAGCAGTACTTC.

This clonotype qualifies as medium-sized (0.01 to 0.1%). The chain links TRBV7-9 to TRBJ2-5; maybe TRBD1 (5 bases). V was clipped by 10 bases and J by 4 bases, with 13 bases between them. Germline V gene data show CDR1 as SEHNR and CDR2 as FQNEAQ (reference sequence). CDR3 length: 12 amino acids. CDR3 nucleotides: TGTGCCACCATACAGGTTTCAGAGACCCAGTACTTC. Its translation is CATIQVSETQYF.

This clonotype has a count of ten or more. The rearrangement links TRBV7-2 to TRBJ2-3; D is perhaps TRBD1 (5 bases). Germline lookup yields CDR1 SGHTA and CDR2 FQGNSA. V shed 4 bases and J shed 8 bases, with 22 bases lying between them. CDR3 size: 16 residues. The CDR3 DNA reads as TGTGCCAGCAGCTCATTCCCTGGGGCGGTCCTTGGTACGCAGTATTTT. This encodes CASSSFPGAVLGTQYF.

The sample holds a few counts of this clonotype. The chain combines TRBV29-1 with TRBJ2-1; possible D gene TRBD1, 6 bases. This CDR3 region has 12 residues. Trimming shortened V by 4 bases and J by 13 bases, and 17 bases separated the two germline ends. Germline V gives CDR1 SQVTM, CDR2 ANQGSEA. The CDR3 DNA is TGCAGCGTTGGGATCCTTGACAGGAACCAGTTCTTC. Residues: CSVGILDRNQFF.

A few counts support this clonotype. The rearrangement joins TRBV7-2 to TRBJ2-6, with TRBD2 identical over 7 bases. Unmatched junction bases numbered 6, after V lost 4 bases and J lost 0 bases. Germline CDR1 reads SGHTA; CDR2 reads FQGNSA. The CDR3 sequence is 17 residues long. CDR3 residues: CASSSSGAVSGANVLTF. The CDR3 nucleotides are TGTGCCAGCAGCTCCAGCGGGGCCGTCTCTGGGGCCAACGTCCTGACTTTC.

The sample holds many counts of this clonotype. The J gene is TRBJ2-7, the V gene TRBV28; D assignment may be TRBD1 or TRBD2 (5 bases each). The CDR3 consists of 12 residues. Looked up from germline, CDR1 is MDHEN and CDR2 is SYDVKM. For the CDR3, the DNA is TGTCATCCAGCAGGGAGTATGGGGGAGCAGTACGTC. Translation: CHPAGSMGEQYV.

This clonotype was seen at least ten times. The rearrangement links TRBV12-3 or TRBV12-4 to TRBJ2-1; TRBD2 matches 7 bases. V dropped 0 bases and J dropped 5; count of bases not matched to a gene: 7. The CDR3 contains 16 residues. The CDR3: CASSLAGQAGDNEQFF. The CDR3 DNA reads as TGTGCCAGCAGTTTAGCCGGGCAGGCGGGGGACAATGAGCAGTTCTTC.

This clonotype was detected ten times or more. The chain couples TRBV12-3 or TRBV12-4 to TRBJ1-4, with D possibly matching TRBD1 (5 bases). V shed 6 bases and J shed 0 bases, with 14 bases lying between them. The CDR3 covers 16 residues. CDR3 residues: CASSRGTPATNEKLFF. CDR3 nucleotides: TGTGCCAGCAGCCGGGGGACGCCGGCAACTAATGAAAAACTGTTTTTT.

The V call is TRBV4-3, the J call TRBJ2-7, with TRBD2 identical over 7 bases. There are 15 residues in the CDR3. The V gene's germline CDR1 is LGHNA and CDR2 YSLEER. After removal of 3 bases from V and 0 bases from J, the junction contained 5 bases not matched to a gene. The CDR3 sequence is CASSHLASGSYEQYF. CDR3 DNA: TGCGCCAGCAGCCACTTGGCTAGCGGCTCCTACGAGCAGTACTTC.

The chain is built from TRBV29-1 and TRBJ2-7, with D unclear. Trimming took 2 bases from V and 6 from J, leaving 20 bases between them. Germline values: CDR1 SQVTM, CDR2 ANQGSEA. The CDR3 sequence is 15 residues long. As DNA, the CDR3 is TGCAGCGTTGAAAGTGTGGCCGCCGGGTTCGCCGAGCAGTACTTC. Protein sequence: CSVESVAAGFAEQYF.

The rearrangement uses TRBV4-2 and TRBJ2-1, with a tentative D call TRBD1 (5 bases). The V gene's germline CDR1 is LGHNA and CDR2 YNFKEQ. Deletions cut 4 bases from V and 7 bases from J, with 11 bases between. The CDR3 extends over 13 amino acids. DNA for the CDR3: TGTGCCAGCAGCCCCCTACAGGAAAATGAGCAGTTCTTC. Amino acids: CASSPLQENEQFF.

This clonotype was detected many times. CDR3 amino acids: CASSLLQGLAGRNTGELFF. CDR3 DNA: TGTGCCAGCAGCTTACTCCAAGGACTAGCGGGCCGGAACACCGGGGAGCTGTTTTTT. The chain links TRBV11-2 to TRBJ2-2; TRBD2 agrees at 11 bases. V dropped 2 bases and J dropped 1; count of bases not matched to a gene: 9. Per the germline V gene, CDR1 is SGHAT and CDR2 is FQNNGV. The CDR3 is made up of 19 amino acids.

This clonotype was found many times. The rearrangement joins TRBV29-1 to TRBJ1-1; D remains unclear. Germline CDR1 reads SQVTM; CDR2 reads ANQGSEA. The length of the CDR3 is 13 residues. V was trimmed by 2 bases and J by 3 bases, leaving 10 bases between them. In DNA, the CDR3 is TGCAGCGTTGAATTTGCGGTGGACACTGAAGCTTTCTTT. Its protein product is CSVEFAVDTEAFF.

The chain carries TRBV29-1 and TRBJ2-1, with D possibly being TRBD2 (6 bases). The V gene's germline CDR1 is SQVTM and CDR2 ANQGSEA. The CDR3 covers 13 residues. V was clipped by 5 bases and J by 3 bases, with 11 bases between them. This chain's CDR3 is CSVLWGDYNEQFF. As DNA, the CDR3 is TGCAGCGTTCTGTGGGGGGACTACAATGAGCAGTTCTTC.

This clonotype occurred a few times. The chain links TRBV2 to TRBJ2-7, with 8 positions matching TRBD1. The germline gives CDR1 SNHLY, CDR2 FYNNEI. CDR3 length equals 14 residues. V dropped 5 bases and J dropped 6; count of bases not matched to a gene: 9. The CDR3 spells CASSPTGQAFEQYF. DNA of the CDR3: TGTGCCAGCAGTCCTACGGGACAGGCATTCGAGCAGTACTTC.

Many counts were recorded for this clonotype. The rearrangement uses TRBV5-1 and TRBJ2-7, with TRBD2 as a possible D gene (6 bases). The germline gives CDR1 SGHRS, CDR2 YFSETQ. The CDR3 is 14 residues long. Deletions cut 4 bases from V and 2 bases from J, with 13 bases between. The CDR3 loop is CASSPGDATYEQYF. The CDR3 nucleotides are TGCGCCAGCAGCCCGGGGGACGCTACCTACGAGCAGTACTTC. The full variable domain, in which reference TRBV5-1 and TRBJ2-7 provide the parts outside the CDR3, is KAGVTQTPRYLIKTRGQQVTLSCSPISGHRSVSWYQQTPGQGLQFLFEYFSETQRNKGNFPGRFSGRQFSNSRSEMNVSTLELGDSALYLCASSPGDATYEQYFGPGTRLTVT.

This clonotype was recorded only once. The chain couples TRBV29-1 to TRBJ2-5; the D is unclear. The CDR3 is 13 residues long. Germline lookup yields CDR1 SQVTM and CDR2 ANQGSEA. V dropped 0 bases and J dropped 5 bases, with 10 bases sitting between them. The chain's CDR3 is CSVEEASSETQYF. DNA of the CDR3: TGCAGCGTTGAAGAGGCCTCTTCGGAGACCCAGTACTTC.

This clonotype was seen repeatedly, ten times or more. The chain carries TRBV6-6 and TRBJ2-7; D is uncertain. In germline, CDR1 is MNHNY, CDR2 SVGAGI (reference sequence). CDR3 length: 12 residues. Between the trimmed V and J ends, which lost 4 bases and 3 bases, there was a span of 7 bases. Here the CDR3 reads CASSSSNYEQYF. The DNA of the CDR3 is TGTGCCAGCAGTTCAAGTAACTACGAGCAGTACTTC.

This clonotype has ten or more counts. This chain connects TRBV20-1 to TRBJ2-5; tentatively, D is TRBD1 (6 bases). The V end was cut by 6 bases, the J end by 1 base, with 15 bases between. Germline CDR1 DFQATT, CDR2 SNEGSKA (reference sequence). The CDR3 length is 14 residues. CDR3 protein: CSALLWDIQETQYF. The CDR3 DNA reads as TGCAGTGCCTTGCTGTGGGACATCCAAGAGACCCAGTACTTC.

This clonotype was recorded many times. The chain employs TRBV5-1 and TRBJ2-2, with D possibly TRBD1 on 6 matching bases. CDR1 is SGHRS and CDR2 is YFSETQ in the germline V gene. Trimming took off 0 bases at V and 4 bases at J, with 13 bases between the two ends. This CDR3 is built from 16 residues. The CDR3, as DNA: TGCGCCAGCAGCTTGGTGGCAGGGGACCCCACCGGGGAGCTGTTTTTT. This codes for CASSLVAGDPTGELFF.

This clonotype was observed at least ten times. J is TRBJ1-1 and V is TRBV4-1; no firm D call. V was pared by 5 bases and J by 3 bases, with 10 bases between. CDR3 length: 13 amino acids. Germline-derived CDR1 and CDR2 are MGHRA and YSYEKL. CDR3: CASSSRVDTEAFF. The CDR3 nucleotides read TGCGCCAGCAGCTCACGGGTGGACACTGAAGCTTTCTTT.

The rearrangement uses TRBV20-1 and TRBJ2-3; 13 nucleotides match TRBD2. Germline loops: CDR1 DFQATT, CDR2 SNEGSKA (reference sequence). Trimming at V came to 6 bases and at J to 5 bases, leaving 2 bases not matched to a gene. This CDR3 has 13 residues. The CDR3 coding sequence is TGCAGTGCCCGGACTAGCGGGAGAGATACGCAGTATTTT. Amino acid sequence: CSARTSGRDTQYF.